The 27 T cell receptor beta chains below come from one sample, sequenced in a study of CD8 T cells in Susac syndrome. Random-hexamer reverse transcription was applied to about 0.5 to 1 ug RNA. One entry per CDR3 protein results from TCRdb running MiXCR on the immunoSEQ multiplex PCR reads. The repertoire holds about 120,000 distinct CDR3 sequences, with 85% to 95% as singletons. The source material was CD8+ T cells from PBMCs. These receptors all come from a human donor in good health.

CDR3 DNA: TGTGCCAGCAGCCCTGGGACAGGGGTTTACACTGAAGCTTTCTTT. The encoded protein is CASSPGTGVYTEAFF. The chain joins TRBV3-1 to TRBJ1-1; 10 bases line up with TRBD1. V trimming: 4 bases; J trimming: 3 bases; junction bases outside the gene matches: 5. CDR1 is LGHDT, CDR2 YNNKEL, per germline (reference sequence). CDR3 length: 15 residues.

The chain has TRBV12-3 or TRBV12-4 and TRBJ2-3, with 12 nucleotides matching TRBD2. Trimming at V came to 5 bases and at J to 5 bases, leaving 11 bases not matched to a gene. CDR3 length equals 17 residues. The CDR3 DNA reads TGTGCCAGCAGTCCTAGGACTAGCGGGGCCTATGGAGATACGCAGTATTTT. Translation gives CASSPRTSGAYGDTQYF.

CDR3 DNA: TGCAGTGCTCAAGGGCGGGGCTACGAGCAGTACTTC. Residues: CSAQGRGYEQYF. The chain has TRBV20-1 and TRBJ2-7, with D perhaps TRBD2 (6 bases). Between the trimmed V and J ends, which lost 5 bases and 3 bases, there was a span of 11 bases. This CDR3 contains 12 residues. Germline CDR1 reads DFQATT; CDR2 reads SNEGSKA (reference sequence).

This clonotype was seen a handful of times. The chain recombines TRBV20-1 with TRBJ1-1, with D tentatively TRBD1 (5 bases). The CDR3 contains 11 residues. CDR1 and CDR2 (germline): DFQATT, SNEGSKA (reference sequence). Trimming removed 1 base from V and 12 bases from J, with 12 bases in between. The CDR3 loop is CSARVHQGTFF. DNA of the CDR3: TGCAGTGCTAGAGTTCACCAGGGAACTTTCTTT.

This clonotype was seen only once. The chain is built from TRBV18 and TRBJ1-1; weak D call: TRBD1 (5 bases). V shed 6 bases and J shed 11 bases, with 19 bases lying between them. There are 13 residues in the CDR3. The germline V gene has CDR1 KGHSH and CDR2 LQKENI. This chain's CDR3 is CASSLGRDPPAFF. CDR3 in DNA: TGTGCCAGCTCCCTTGGCCGGGACCCTCCGGCTTTCTTT.

The rearrangement joins TRBV27 to TRBJ2-7; TRBD1 matches 11 bases. Germline CDR1 is MNHEY and CDR2 is SMNVEV (reference sequence). The CDR3 runs to 14 residues. Trimming removed 6 bases from V and 5 bases from J; junction bases left unmatched: 6. This CDR3 reads CASSRGTGGNEQYF. The CDR3 region has the DNA TGTGCCAGCAGCAGGGGGACAGGGGGGAACGAGCAGTACTTC.

This clonotype was counted between two and nine times. The V and J genes are TRBV6-5 and TRBJ1-1, with D maybe TRBD1 (5 bases). The V and J ends lost 5 bases and 0 bases respectively, with 10 bases between them. CDR3 size: 14 residues. Germline-derived CDR1 and CDR2 are MNHEY and SVGAGI. The CDR3: CASSQGGVNTEAFF. The CDR3, as DNA: TGTGCCAGCAGTCAGGGTGGGGTGAACACTGAAGCTTTCTTT.

This chain joins TRBV27 and TRBJ2-7, with D perhaps matching TRBD1 (6 bases). Trimming took off 6 bases at V and 5 bases at J, with 17 bases between the two ends. Germline V gene lookup returns CDR1 MNHEY and CDR2 SMNVEV (reference sequence). The CDR3 spans 14 residues. CDR3 sequence reads: CASSPGQYRDEQYF. CDR3 DNA sequence: TGTGCCAGCAGCCCAGGACAGTACCGGGACGAGCAGTACTTC.

CDR3 residues: CASRRLAGTFYEQYF. As DNA, the CDR3 is TGTGCCAGCAGGAGACTAGCGGGTACCTTCTACGAGCAGTACTTC. The chain uses TRBV7-2 and TRBJ2-7; 10 bases are a match to TRBD2. From germline, CDR1 is SGHTA and CDR2 FQGNSA. This CDR3 is 15 amino acids long. Trimming removed 6 bases from V and 3 bases from J; junction bases left unmatched: 8.

The gene calls are TRBV5-6 and TRBJ2-7; TRBD2 agrees at 11 bases. This CDR3 contains 19 residues. Germline values: CDR1 SGHDT, CDR2 YYEEEE. V was clipped by 4 bases and J by 2 bases; unmatched bases: 17. The CDR3 DNA follows: TGTGCCAGCAGCGCGGGGCGTACTAGCGGGAGAGTCCAAGCCTACGAGCAGTACTTC. Protein product: CASSAGRTSGRVQAYEQYF.

This clonotype was seen only a few times. V usage is TRBV28 and J usage is TRBJ2-7; D is uncertain. Trimming left V 10 bases short and J 3 bases short, with 16 bases between. Germline assignment: CDR1 MDHEN and CDR2 SYDVKM. The length of the CDR3 is 13 residues. CDR3 protein: CATSRQLGYEQYF. Written as DNA, the CDR3 is TGTGCCACCTCCAGGCAGTTAGGCTACGAGCAGTACTTC.

The rearrangement links TRBV12-5 to TRBJ1-5; 11 nucleotides match TRBD1. The CDR3 is made up of 19 amino acids. Germline CDR1 is LGHNT and CDR2 is FRNRAP. V was clipped by 0 bases and J by 2 bases; unmatched bases: 9. CDR3 in DNA: TGTGCTAGTGGTTTGGTATTCGGACAGGGGGCGGTGGGCAATCAGCCCCAGCATTTT. This gives the protein CASGLVFGQGAVGNQPQHF.

The chain couples TRBV25-1 to TRBJ2-7, with 7 bases fitting TRBD1. Looked up from germline, CDR1 is MGHDK and CDR2 is SYGVNS. This CDR3 contains 14 residues. Losses at the gene ends were 1 base for V and 7 bases for J; bases not matched to a gene: 7. CDR3 amino acids: CASSEWGTGVEQYF. The CDR3, as DNA: TGTGCCAGCAGTGAATGGGGAACAGGGGTTGAGCAGTACTTC.

This clonotype appeared a single time. The CDR3 DNA is TGCAGTGCTAGAGATCGTCAGGGTGGATACGAGCAGTACTTC. As protein: CSARDRQGGYEQYF. The gene calls are TRBV20-1 and TRBJ2-7, with D possibly being TRBD1 (5 bases). CDR3 length equals 14 residues. V lost 0 bases, J lost 4 bases, and 13 bases lay in between. Germline CDR1 DFQATT, CDR2 SNEGSKA (reference sequence).

This chain uses TRBV3-1 with TRBJ1-1; D call uncertain. With 1 base removed from V and 3 bases from J, the gap between germline ends came to 6 bases. In germline, CDR1 is LGHDT, CDR2 YNNKEL (reference sequence). The CDR3 sequence is 13 residues long. DNA of the CDR3: TGTGCCAGCAGCCAAGCTAGGGACACTGAAGCTTTCTTT. This sequence encodes CASSQARDTEAFF. Variable domain in full (rest from reference TRBV3-1 and TRBJ1-1): DTAVSQTPKYLVTQMGNDKSIKCEQNLGHDTMYWYKQDSKKFLKIMFSYNNKELIINETVPNRFSPKSPDKAHLNLHINSLELGDSAVYFCASSQARDTEAFFGQGTRLTVV.

V gene TRBV11-1 combines with J gene TRBJ2-4, with a possible D match to TRBD2 (6 bases). The CDR3 has 15 residues. Germline V CDR1 and CDR2: SGHAT, FQDESV (reference sequence). V dropped 0 bases and J dropped 6 bases, with 12 bases sitting between them. The CDR3 region has the DNA TGTGCCAGCAGCTTAGCCCCGGGGGTTTCAAACATTCAGTACTTC. This encodes CASSLAPGVSNIQYF.

The V gene is TRBV5-1, the J gene TRBJ2-7; D is perhaps TRBD1 (6 bases). V dropped 4 bases and J dropped 1 base, with 12 bases sitting between them. Germline V gene sequence: CDR1 SGHRS, CDR2 YFSETQ. CDR3 size: 14 residues. CDR3 loop: CASSQGTPSYEQYF. In DNA, the CDR3 is TGCGCCAGCAGCCAGGGGACACCATCCTACGAGCAGTACTTC.

The CDR3 DNA sequence: TGTGCCAGCAGCACACCGACTGGGGCCAACGTCCTGACTTTC. Protein: CASSTPTGANVLTF. This chain connects TRBV7-2 to TRBJ2-6; D is unclear. Trimming stripped 5 bases from V and 2 bases from J, with 7 bases between. Germline assignment: CDR1 SGHTA and CDR2 FQGNSA. CDR3 length equals 14 residues.

The chain is built from TRBV7-9 and TRBJ2-3, with D unclear. V lost 7 bases to trimming and J lost 1 base, with 9 bases between them. Germline V gives CDR1 SEHNR, CDR2 FQNEAQ (reference sequence). This CDR3 comprises 13 residues. The CDR3 region is CASTSPGTDTQYF. As DNA, the CDR3 is TGTGCCAGCACCTCGCCGGGCACAGATACGCAGTATTTT.

The V gene is TRBV6-6, the J gene TRBJ2-7; TRBD2 matches 7 bases. Trimming took 2 bases from V and 7 from J; bases not matched to a gene: 8. The CDR3 contains 14 residues. The germline V gene encodes CDR1 MNHNY and CDR2 SVGAGI (reference sequence). This chain's CDR3 is CASSYGQGGWEQYF. The CDR3 coding sequence is TGTGCCAGCAGTTACGGGCAGGGAGGGTGGGAGCAGTACTTC.

The rearrangement joins TRBV7-2 to TRBJ1-1; D ambiguous. Trimming took 2 bases from V and 5 from J, leaving 6 bases between them. The CDR3 length is 12 residues. Germline V gene lookup returns CDR1 SGHTA and CDR2 FQGNSA. CDR3 nucleotides: TGTGCCAGCAGCTTAACCCGGACTGAAGCTTTCTTT. Translating it yields CASSLTRTEAFF. Full variable domain (outside the CDR3, taken from reference TRBV7-2 and TRBJ1-1): GAGVSQSPSNKVTEKGKDVELRCDPISGHTALYWYRQSLGQGLEFLIYFQGNSAPDKSGLPSDRFSAERTGGSVSTLTIQRTQQEDSAVYLCASSLTRTEAFFGQGTRLTVV.

The chain uses TRBV20-1 and TRBJ2-7; maybe TRBD2 (6 bases). The V and J ends lost 3 bases and 0 bases respectively, with 15 bases between them. CDR1 DFQATT and CDR2 SNEGSKA come from the germline V gene (reference sequence). The CDR3 sequence is 15 residues long. CDR3 DNA sequence: TGCAGTGCTAGTGAACTAGTCGGGAGCTCCTACGAGCAGTACTTC. Residues: CSASELVGSSYEQYF.

The chain couples TRBV19 to TRBJ2-5, with TRBD2 matching 10 bases. CDR3 size: 14 residues. The ends lost 5 bases at V and 6 bases at J; junction bases unmatched: 6. Germline V gene sequence: CDR1 LNHDA, CDR2 SQIVND (reference sequence). For the CDR3, the DNA is TGTGCCAGTAGTCGAGCTAGCGGGGGTAAGACCCAGTACTTC. It codes for CASSRASGGKTQYF.

V gene TRBV20-1 combines with J gene TRBJ2-5, with 8 nucleotides matching TRBD2. CDR3 length equals 14 residues. Germline V gives CDR1 DFQATT, CDR2 SNEGSKA (reference sequence). V lost 6 bases and J lost 5; bases outside the gene matches: 11. CDR3 protein: CSAVRAGVQETQYF. CDR3 nucleotide sequence: TGCAGTGCCGTCAGAGCGGGAGTCCAGGAGACCCAGTACTTC.

This chain uses TRBV7-9 with TRBJ1-4; D ambiguous. The CDR3 spans 14 residues. The ends were cut back, 4 bases at V and 0 bases at J, with 6 bases in the middle. Germline CDR1 reads SEHNR; CDR2 reads FQNEAQ (reference sequence). CDR3 region: CASSYDSTNEKLFF. The CDR3 bases are TGTGCCAGCAGCTATGATTCAACTAATGAAAAACTGTTTTTT.

This sequence joins TRBV6-2 or TRBV6-3 and TRBJ1-2; perhaps TRBD1 as D (5 bases). CDR1 is MNHEY and CDR2 is SVGEGT in the germline V gene. The CDR3 loop spans 13 amino acids. Trimming shortened V by 6 bases and J by 8 bases, and 16 bases separated the two germline ends. The CDR3 sequence: CASRGPEIGGYTF. CDR3 nucleotides: TGTGCCAGCAGGGGACCGGAGATCGGGGGCTACACCTTC.

This clonotype showed up just once. The rearrangement links TRBV9 to TRBJ1-1; possible D gene TRBD1, 5 bases. With 5 bases removed from V and 5 bases from J, the gap between germline ends came to 13 bases. The germline V gene has CDR1 SGDLS and CDR2 YYNGEE. This CDR3 has 13 amino acids. CDR3 sequence: CASRRIGETEAFF. The CDR3 DNA reads as TGTGCCAGCAGGAGGATAGGGGAGACTGAAGCTTTCTTT.